The T cell receptor (beta chain) described here comes from a study of T-cell reconstitution after alpha-beta-depleted transplantation in children. Study results and caveats: Expanded graft clones, several hundred of them, were reportedly the source of alpha-beta T cells about two months after transplant. After one year, T-cell counts and TCRbeta diversity mostly came from new T cells.

The TCRbeta library was prepared with unique molecular identifiers. One entry per CDR3 protein, called by TCRdb with MiXCR from the PCR reads. The sample lists about a million distinct CDR3 sequences; under 30% were seen once. This clonotype has just a few counts. Its antigen remains unknown. Trimming shortened V by 4 bases and J by 4 bases, and 16 bases separated the two germline ends. Germline CDR1 reads SGHTA; CDR2 reads FQGNSA. The CDR3 runs to 15 residues. This TCR came from a boy in the first two years of life who had a stem cell transplant for SCID, so the T cells may come from the graft donor. J is TRBJ1-2 and V is TRBV7-2, with a possible D match to TRBD1 (5 bases). Sequenced material: PBMCs, mostly from graft donor cells, taken 360 days after TCRalphabeta/CD19-depleted stem cell transplant. As DNA, the CDR3 is TGTGCCAGCAGCTCTAACAAACAGGTCTCCTATGGCTACACCTTC. Its translation: CASSSNKQVSYGYTF.